These T cell receptor beta chains were read from a single sample in a study of cytomegalovirus exposure and HLA in healthy donors. Only in-frame clones appear in the TCRdb table, and some are missing; sequencing was by immunoSEQ multiplex PCR. The table records 65,000 to 90,000 clones, 65% to 80% of them present only once. The sample consisted of PBMCs. The receptors come from a man aged 25-40 years in good health and CMV-seronegative. The CDR3 runs from the conserved cysteine through the conserved F or W. A D gene is named only where the DNA matches it firmly. Some rows mark clone size as missing; the rest say once, few, many or name a class of expanded clone.

j_call clone_size v_call d_call cdr3_nt cdr3_aa
TRBJ1-5 few TRBV28 . TGTGCCAGCAGTTTTGACCAGGGGAGCCATCAGCCCCAGCATTTT CASSFDQGSHQPQHF
TRBJ2-3 . TRBV5-4 TRBD2 TGTGCCAGCAGCTTTCCTAGCGGGGGGGTTTCAGATACGCAGTATTTT CASSFPSGGVSDTQYF
TRBJ1-3 once TRBV9 . TGTGCCAGCAGCGTAGGAGGGTTCTCTGGAAACACCATATATTTT CASSVGGFSGNTIYF
TRBJ2-2 . TRBV9 TRBD2 TGTGCCAGCAGCCCAAGAAGACTAGCGGGGGTCACCGGGGAGCTGTTTTTT CASSPRRLAGVTGELFF
TRBJ2-7 . TRBV7-2 TRBD2 TGTGCCAGCAGCAGTAGGACTAGCGGGAGCCGCTACGAGCAGTACTTC CASSSRTSGSRYEQYF
TRBJ1-1 . TRBV4-2 . TGTGCCAGCAGCCAGGAGCGGGGGAACACTGAAGCTTTCTTT CASSQERGNTEAFF
TRBJ1-5 few TRBV7-2 . TGTGCCAGCAGCTTAGAGGCGGGGCGAAATCAGCCCCAGCATTTT CASSLEAGRNQPQHF
TRBJ2-2 . TRBV28 . TGTGCCAGCCATCGGAGCGGGAACACCGGGGAGCTGTTTTTT CASHRSGNTGELFF
TRBJ2-3 . TRBV7-9 . TGTTCCAGCCACACGAGCACAGATACGCAGTATTTT CSSHTSTDTQYF
TRBJ1-2 few TRBV5-4 TRBD1 TGTGCCAGCAGCACCGGGACAGGGGATGGCTACACCTTC CASSTGTGDGYTF
TRBJ2-2 . TRBV27 TRBD2 TGTGCCAGCAGTTTACCATCGGGACTAGCGGGGGTCACCGGGGAGCTGTTTTTT CASSLPSGLAGVTGELFF
TRBJ2-7 . TRBV28 . TGTGCCAGCAGTTCGACCCACAGGGACCAGTACTTC CASSSTHRDQYF
TRBJ2-2 . TRBV5-1 . TGCGCCAGCAGCTTTGGAGAGGGGGAGCTGTTTTTT CASSFGEGELFF
TRBJ2-4 few TRBV4-3 . TGCGCCAGCAGCCAAGCTCCGGGGTTTGGGAACATTCAGTACTTC CASSQAPGFGNIQYF
TRBJ1-2 . TRBV7-9 . TGTTCCAGCAGCTTAGCACAGAGAGCTAACTATGGCTACACCTTC CSSSLAQRANYGYTF
TRBJ2-3 few TRBV10-1 TRBD1 TGCGCCAGCAGGGGACAGGGATTCGATACGCAGTATTTT CASRGQGFDTQYF
TRBJ2-2 . TRBV5-4 . TGTGCCAGCAGCCCCACTAGGACCGGGGAGCTGTTTTTT CASSPTRTGELFF
TRBJ2-5 . TRBV5-4 TRBD2 TGTGCCAGCAGCTTGAGGACTAGCGGGGGGCAAGAGACCCAGTACTTC CASSLRTSGGQETQYF
TRBJ2-7 . TRBV25-1 . TGTGCCAGCAATTCTGGTCACGAGCAGTACTTC CASNSGHEQYF
TRBJ2-3 . TRBV6-5 TRBD2 TGTGCCAGCAGAGCGGGGTCCCGTACAGATACGCAGTATTTT CASRAGSRTDTQYF
TRBJ1-6 . TRBV6-5 . TGTGCCAGCAAAACATTATATAATTCACCCCTCCACTTT CASKTLYNSPLHF
TRBJ2-7 . TRBV6-5 TRBD1 TGTGCCAGCAGTGCCGGGGGACAGGGATACTACGAGCAGTACTTC CASSAGGQGYYEQYF
TRBJ1-5 . TRBV19 TRBD1 TGTGCCAGTAATTCACAGGGGGCCTATCAGCCCCAGCATTTT CASNSQGAYQPQHF
TRBJ2-2 . TRBV27 . TGTGCCAGCAGAGGACGGGGACTTGTGGGCACCGGGGAGCTGTTTTTT CASRGRGLVGTGELFF
TRBJ2-5 . TRBV6-1 . TGTGCCAGCAGTGAAGAGGGGTACGCGACCCAGTACTTC CASSEEGYATQYF
TRBJ1-2 . TRBV6-5 TRBD1 TGTGCCAGCAGTGAGAGGGGGCGCGGTGGCTACACCTTC CASSERGRGGYTF
TRBJ2-1 . TRBV9 TRBD2 TGTGCCAGCAGCACATTAGCGGGAGCTTCCTACAATGAGCAGTTCTTC CASSTLAGASYNEQFF
TRBJ2-1 . TRBV5-1 TRBD2 TGCGCCAGCAGCTTTCGACTAGCTGAAAACTCCTACAATGAGCAGTTCTTC CASSFRLAENSYNEQFF
TRBJ1-1 . TRBV19 TRBD1 TGTGCCAGTCGGGACAGCTTGAACACTGAAGCTTTCTTT CASRDSLNTEAFF
TRBJ2-1 . TRBV10-2 TRBD1 TGCGCCAGCAGTGAGAGACAGGGGGCCAATGAGCAGTTCTTC CASSERQGANEQFF
TRBJ1-1 few TRBV6-1 TRBD1 TGTGCCAGCAGTGAACGGGACAGGGGGACTGAAGCTTTCTTT CASSERDRGTEAFF
TRBJ1-5 . TRBV18 . TGTGCCAGCTCTCCCGACACAGGTTATCAGCCCCAGCATTTT CASSPDTGYQPQHF
TRBJ2-3 . TRBV7-9 . TGTGCCAGCAGCACCTACACAGATACGCAGTATTTT CASSTYTDTQYF
TRBJ1-2 . TRBV21-1 . TGTGCCAGCAGCAGGAGTCTTAAAGGATCCTCTGGCTACACCTTC CASSRSLKGSSGYTF
TRBJ1-5 . TRBV4-1 . TGCGCCAGCAGCCCGGGGGACCGTTATCAGCCCCAGCATTTT CASSPGDRYQPQHF
TRBJ2-7 . TRBV7-2 . TGTGCCAGCAGCTTACCCAGAAAAGGCCAGGGGACCTCCTACGAGCAGTACTTC CASSLPRKGQGTSYEQYF
TRBJ2-7 . TRBV7-2 TRBD2 TGTGCCAGCAGCTCGTTAGCGGGACACTCCTACGAGCAGTACTTC CASSSLAGHSYEQYF
TRBJ1-5 . TRBV7-2 TRBD1 TGTGCCAGCAGCCCGGACAGGGGAATGCAGCCCCAGCATTTT CASSPDRGMQPQHF
TRBJ2-1 few TRBV6-1 . TGTGCCAGCAGTGAAGCGTCGCAGGGTGAGCAGTTCTTC CASSEASQGEQFF
TRBJ2-1 . TRBV18 TRBD1 TGTGCCAGCTCACCAGGCAGGACAGGGAGGAATGAGCAGTTCTTC CASSPGRTGRNEQFF
TRBJ2-4 . TRBV9 . TGTGCCAGCAGCGTCAACGCGCAGGGAAACATTCAGTACTTC CASSVNAQGNIQYF
TRBJ2-7 . TRBV6-5 TRBD1 TGTGCCAGCAGTTATAGACAGGGGGGGCCCTACGAGCAGTACTTC CASSYRQGGPYEQYF
TRBJ1-2 . TRBV10-1 . TGCGCCAGCAGTGAGAAGGGGCAGGGGACCTATGGCTACACCTTC CASSEKGQGTYGYTF
TRBJ2-6 . TRBV6-6 . TGTGCCAGCAGTCACAGGCCCTCTGGGGCCAACGTCCTGACTTTC CASSHRPSGANVLTF
TRBJ2-1 . TRBV7-2 TRBD1 TGTGCCAGCAGCCGGTCGACAGGGCCATACAATGAGCAGTTCTTC CASSRSTGPYNEQFF
TRBJ2-7 . TRBV30 TRBD2 TGTGCCTGGACGATCCCGGGGGGAAGCGAGCAGTACTTC CAWTIPGGSEQYF
TRBJ2-7 . TRBV5-6 . TGTGCCAGCAGCTTGAGGGGATACGAGCAGTACTTC CASSLRGYEQYF
TRBJ2-5 once TRBV6-1 . TGTGCCAGCAGTGGACCACTAGTGGTAAGGGAGACCCAGTACTTC CASSGPLVVRETQYF
TRBJ2-1 . TRBV10-3 TRBD2 TGTGCCATCAGTGACACTAGCGGGGGCTACAATGAGCAGTTCTTC CAISDTSGGYNEQFF
TRBJ1-1 few TRBV18 . TGTGCCAGCTCAGGGGTCGAGGGCACTGAAGCTTTCTTT CASSGVEGTEAFF
TRBJ2-1 . TRBV5-6 TRBD2 TGTGCCAGCAGCTTTATCCGCGGGGGGGCCGGTGAGCAGTTCTTC CASSFIRGGAGEQFF
TRBJ2-2 . TRBV7-9 . TGTGCCAGTGCGCCGTTGGAGGGTTGGACCGGGGAGCTGTTTTTT CASAPLEGWTGELFF
TRBJ1-1 once TRBV5-1 . TGCGCCAGCAGCTTGGACTCTCTAGGGAACACTGAAGCTTTCTTT CASSLDSLGNTEAFF